This T cell receptor (beta chain) was sequenced during a study of CD8 T cells in ankylosing spondylitis. Germline values: CDR1 SGHNT, CDR2 YYREEE (reference sequence). V was cut by 4 bases and J by 5 bases, with 12 bases left in between. This CDR3 comprises 13 residues. TCRdb itself ran the 5' RACE reads through MiXCR, one entry per CDR3 protein. Here the sample spans 300,000 to 400,000 distinct CDR3 sequences, around 10% being singletons. Sequencing was done on a sample of blood, either unsorted or a sorted T cell fraction (not recorded which). The J gene is TRBJ1-1, the V gene TRBV5-4; TRBD1 might be the D (6 bases). The clonotype comes from a female donor with ankylosing spondylitis or in good health (not recorded which). The CDR3 nucleotides read TGTGCCAGCAGCCCAGAGGGGGTGACTGAAGCTTTCTTT. It is translated as CASSPEGVTEAFF.